One and the same sample provided the 10 T cell receptor beta chains below, sequenced in a study of control samples from healthy donors and cancer patients. Sequencing used immunoSEQ multiplex PCR; TCRdb keeps in-frame clones, though not all of them. The sample records 35,000 to 45,000 clones, 70% to 90% being singletons. The sequencing input was blood. The source of these receptors is a man in his sixties in good health.

Written as DNA, the CDR3 is TGTGCCAGCAGCTTAAGTGGCGGGAGGGCCTCAAATGAGCAGTTCTTC. It yields the protein CASSLSGGRASNEQFF. The J gene is TRBJ2-1, the V gene TRBV7-8, with 9 bases aligning to TRBD2. The germline gives CDR1 SGHVS, CDR2 FQNEAQ. The CDR3 has 16 amino acids. Trimming at V came to 2 bases and at J to 7 bases, leaving 9 bases not matched to a gene.

V gene TRBV11-2 combines with J gene TRBJ1-1; D is possibly TRBD1 (6 bases). The V gene's germline CDR1 is SGHAT and CDR2 FQNNGV. The CDR3 spans 15 residues. V was clipped by 4 bases and J by 1 base, with 13 bases between them. CDR3 nucleotides: TGTGCCAGCAGCTCGCTCAGGGGAACGAACACTGAAGCTTTCTTT. It yields the protein CASSSLRGTNTEAFF.

This clone was observed a few times. The chain carries TRBV7-3 and TRBJ2-1; D may be TRBD1 (5 bases). V dropped 1 base and J dropped 0 bases, with 13 bases sitting between them. The length of the CDR3 is 17 residues. Germline V CDR1 and CDR2: SGHTA, FQGTGA. CDR3 DNA: TGTGCCAGCAGCTTAAAGGCAGGGTGGGGCTCCTACAATGAGCAGTTCTTC. Its translation: CASSLKAGWGSYNEQFF.

The CDR3 loop is CASSLARQAGETQYF. CDR3 DNA: TGCGCCAGCAGCTTGGCCAGACAGGCGGGAGAGACCCAGTACTTC. The rearrangement links TRBV5-1 to TRBJ2-5; a weak D match, TRBD1 (6 bases). V lost 0 bases and J 4 bases, leaving 13 bases between the germline ends. This CDR3 region has 15 residues. Germline-derived CDR1 and CDR2 are SGHRS and YFSETQ.

This chain joins TRBV19 and TRBJ1-2; no firm D call. The CDR3 runs to 13 residues. The ends were cut back, 5 bases at V and 5 bases at J, with 12 bases in the middle. CDR1 is LNHDA, CDR2 SQIVND, per germline (reference sequence). The CDR3 DNA is TGTGCCAGTAGTTACGATTGGAGGTATGGCTACACCTTC. This gives the protein CASSYDWRYGYTF.

The chain couples TRBV11-2 to TRBJ2-3; 7 nucleotides match TRBD1. V shed 5 bases, J shed 1 base, and the junction held 6 bases outside the gene matches. Germline CDR1 and CDR2: SGHAT and FQNNGV. There are 15 residues in the CDR3. CDR3 coding DNA: TGTGCCAGCAGCCAGAGACAGGGAGGCACAGATACGCAGTATTTT. Protein product: CASSQRQGGTDTQYF.

This clone came up a few times. This chain connects TRBV10-3 to TRBJ2-7; no reliable D call. With 4 bases removed from V and 2 bases from J, the gap between germline ends came to 18 bases. The CDR3 is 16 residues long. The germline CDR1 and CDR2 sequences are ENHRY and SYGVKD. CDR3 coding DNA: TGTGCCATCAGTGGTGGGCCTGGTGAAGGCACCTACGAGCAGTACTTC. It encodes CAISGGPGEGTYEQYF.

The count of this clone is one. The rearrangement links TRBV2 to TRBJ2-1; D gene uncertain. This CDR3 spans 12 amino acids. In germline, CDR1 is SNHLY, CDR2 FYNNEI. V lost 2 bases, J lost 12 bases, and 11 bases lay in between. CDR3 nucleotide sequence: TGTGCCAGCAGTGAATTAATGGTAGTGCAGTTCTTC. Translation: CASSELMVVQFF.

The CDR3: CASRRGDNEQFF. CDR3 in DNA: TGTGCCAGCCGACGGGGTGACAATGAGCAGTTCTTC. This chain connects TRBV6-5 to TRBJ2-1; a weak D match, TRBD2 (5 bases). This CDR3 has 12 residues. V shed 8 bases and J shed 5 bases, with 10 bases lying between them. CDR1 and CDR2 (germline): MNHEY, SVGAGI.

The chain joins TRBV25-1 to TRBJ2-5, with D perhaps TRBD1 (6 bases). CDR3 length equals 17 residues. CDR1 is MGHDK, CDR2 SYGVNS, per germline. V lost 0 bases and J lost 1, with 15 bases in between. CDR3 residues: CASSEYVVAGAQETQYF. As DNA, the CDR3 is TGTGCCAGCAGTGAATATGTGGTAGCAGGGGCCCAAGAGACCCAGTACTTC.